This T cell receptor (beta chain) comes out of a study of OX40 agonist ivuxolimab in advanced cancers. This CDR3 is built from 14 residues. The V gene's germline CDR1 is LNHDA and CDR2 SQIVND (reference sequence). V shed 9 bases, J shed 2 bases, and the junction held 7 bases outside the gene matches. The table came from immunoSEQ multiplex PCR; TCRdb's copy has only in-frame clones and leaves some out. The data show 80,000 to 100,000 clones, around 94% seen once. This chain joins TRBV19 and TRBJ2-7; 10 nucleotides agree with TRBD2. Material: CD4+ or CD8+ T cells sorted from blood, obtained in a trial of the OX40 agonist ivuxolimab. The receptor was isolated from an adult with an advanced solid tumor such as melanoma, head and neck, liver or kidney cancer. CDR3 in DNA: TGTGCCAGCCTGGCTAGCGGGAGACCCTACGAGCAGTACTTC. It encodes CASLASGRPYEQYF.